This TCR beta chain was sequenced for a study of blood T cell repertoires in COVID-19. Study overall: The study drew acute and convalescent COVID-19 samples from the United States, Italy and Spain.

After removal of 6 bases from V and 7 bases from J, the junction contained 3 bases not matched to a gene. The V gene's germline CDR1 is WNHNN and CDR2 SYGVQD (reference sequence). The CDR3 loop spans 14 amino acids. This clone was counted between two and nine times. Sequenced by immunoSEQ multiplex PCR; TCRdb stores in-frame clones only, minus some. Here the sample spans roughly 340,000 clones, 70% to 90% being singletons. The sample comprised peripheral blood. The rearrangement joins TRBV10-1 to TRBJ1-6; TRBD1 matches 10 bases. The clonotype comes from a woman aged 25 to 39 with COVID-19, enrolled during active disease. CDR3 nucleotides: TGCGCCAGCAGCCTGGACAGGGGGAATTCACCCCTCCACTTT. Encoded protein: CASSLDRGNSPLHF.